This TCR beta chain was captured by sequencing in a study of T-cell memory formation after mild COVID-19. General study points: Some SARS-CoV-2-responding clones were already detected in memory before infection.

Germline V lookup: CDR1 SGHRS, CDR2 YFSETQ. The CDR3 is made up of 14 amino acids. V was pared by 4 bases and J by 5 bases, with 4 bases of the junction left unmatched. In regard to this clonotype: Its matching antigen is unknown.

TCRdb called the 5' RACE reads again in MiXCR, with one record for every CDR3 protein. The profile shows a few hundred thousand distinct CDR3 sequences, over 7% of them singletons. The source is a man aged 18 to 30 who had mild COVID-19 (a few samples of this study predate the infection). Cell type and time point are not known. The sample taken for sequencing was PBMCs or a T cell subset sorted from them (not recorded which). The chain recombines TRBV5-1 with TRBJ2-5, with 11 bases matching TRBD1. The CDR3: CASSGGTGGETQYF. Here the CDR3 DNA reads TGCGCCAGCAGCGGAGGGACAGGGGGTGAGACCCAGTACTTC.